This T cell receptor (beta chain) stems from a study of T cell responses to AZD1222 COVID-19 vaccine. V dropped 5 bases and J dropped 6 bases, with 11 bases sitting between them. This CDR3 has 13 residues. Assay: immunoSEQ multiplex PCR; the TCRdb copy retains only in-frame clones and omits some. Counted here are approximately 80,000 clones, approximately 85% occurring once; the ten biggest clones make up about 12%. The starting material was peripheral blood, obtained 28 days after the second AZD1222 dose. The clonotype comes from an adult who received the AZD1222 COVID-19 vaccine. The chain employs TRBV12-3 or TRBV12-4 and TRBJ2-1, with TRBD2 as a possible D gene (6 bases). Here the CDR3 reads CASSRPGGNEQFF. CDR3 DNA: TGTGCCAGCAGTCGTCCCGGGGGCAATGAGCAGTTCTTC.